The rows below give T cell receptor beta chains drawn from one sample of a study of T-cell memory formation after mild COVID-19. TCRdb itself ran the 5' RACE reads through MiXCR, one entry per CDR3 protein. In the table there are approximately 350,000 distinct CDR3 sequences, approximately 13% of which are singletons. The sequencing input was PBMCs or a T cell subset sorted from them (not recorded which). Every receptor here comes from a man between 18 and 35 years old who had mild COVID-19 (a few samples of this study predate the infection). Cell type and time point are not known. CDR3s include the opening cysteine and the closing phenylalanine or tryptophan. Each record gives: J gene, clone size, D gene, V gene, CDR3 protein, CDR3 DNA. D genes are given only for firm matches. For some rows the clone size is stated as once, few or many, or as a class when expanded; others skip it.

>TRBJ2-1|-|TRBD1|TRBV7-9
CASSSQGKDEQFF
TGTGCCAGCAGCTCACAGGGGAAGGATGAGCAGTTCTTC
>TRBJ1-3|-|-|TRBV28
CASSPGGLAGNTIYF
TGTGCCAGCAGCCCCGGGGGTTTGGCGGGAAACACCATATATTTT
>TRBJ2-1|-|-|TRBV5-1
CASSLSDSSYNEQFF
TGCGCCAGCAGCTTATCGGACAGCTCCTACAATGAGCAGTTCTTC
>TRBJ2-7|-|-|TRBV15
CATSRGGGTVSYEQYF
TGTGCCACCAGCAGAGGAGGGGGGACAGTCTCCTACGAGCAGTACTTC
>TRBJ1-2|many|TRBD1|TRBV12-3/TRBV12-4
CASSPIGDRAHGYTF
TGTGCCAGCAGTCCCATCGGGGACAGGGCCCATGGCTACACCTTC
>TRBJ1-5|-|-|TRBV11-2
CASSREVSQPQHF
TGTGCCAGCAGCCGTGAAGTCAGTCAGCCCCAGCATTTT
>TRBJ2-3|-|-|TRBV4-1
CASSPRVLGDTQYF
TGCGCCAGCAGCCCCAGGGTGCTCGGGGATACGCAGTATTTT
>TRBJ2-1|-|TRBD1|TRBV6-5
CASSYPGQGSNEQFF
TGTGCCAGCAGTTACCCGGGACAGGGATCCAATGAGCAGTTCTTC
>TRBJ2-5|many|-|TRBV18
CASSTQETQYF
TGTGCCAGCTCCACCCAAGAGACCCAGTACTTC
>TRBJ2-1|few|TRBD2|TRBV12-3/TRBV12-4
CASSGWGGVNNEQFF
TGTGCCAGCAGTGGTTGGGGGGGTGTCAACAATGAGCAGTTCTTC
>TRBJ2-1|-|TRBD2|TRBV6-2/TRBV6-3
CASNSGGPREQFF
TGTGCCAGCAATAGCGGGGGCCCGAGGGAGCAGTTCTTC
>TRBJ2-5|-|-|TRBV6-2/TRBV6-3
CASTSGEETQYF
TGTGCCAGCACCTCGGGGGAGGAGACCCAGTACTTC
>TRBJ2-4|-|-|TRBV20-1
CSAHSTGAVQYF
TGCAGTGCTCATTCGACGGGTGCCGTTCAGTACTTC
>TRBJ2-7|few|-|TRBV20-1
CSARDTGTPRGEQYF
TGCAGTGCTAGAGATACCGGGACTCCCCGGGGCGAGCAGTACTTC
>TRBJ1-1|-|-|TRBV7-9
CASSEQVGREAFF
TGTGCCAGCAGCGAACAGGTTGGGCGTGAAGCTTTCTTT
>TRBJ1-1|-|-|TRBV18
CASSPSRETEAFF
TGTGCCAGCTCACCGTCCAGGGAGACTGAAGCTTTCTTT
>TRBJ1-3|few|TRBD1|TRBV27
CASSYRGPGNTIYF
TGTGCCAGCAGTTACAGGGGACCTGGAAACACCATATATTTT
>TRBJ2-7|once|-|TRBV6-2/TRBV6-3
CASSSGASYEQYF
TGTGCCAGCAGTTCGGGAGCGTCCTACGAGCAGTACTTC
>TRBJ2-1|-|-|TRBV6-2/TRBV6-3
CASSYSHSEQFF
TGTGCCAGCAGTTACTCCCATAGCGAGCAGTTCTTC
>TRBJ2-7|-|TRBD1|TRBV7-9
CASSSTGDEQYF
TGTGCCAGCAGCTCAACAGGGGACGAGCAGTACTTC
>TRBJ2-2|few|-|TRBV5-6
CASRTGPNTGELFF
TGTGCCAGCAGGACGGGCCCGAACACCGGGGAGCTGTTTTTT
>TRBJ1-1|-|TRBD1|TRBV6-1
CASSDRGLSPFF
TGTGCCAGCAGCGACAGGGGGCTTTCTCCTTTCTTT
>TRBJ2-1|few|-|TRBV4-3
CASSQLARDEQFF
TGCGCCAGCAGCCAACTCGCCAGAGATGAGCAGTTCTTC
>TRBJ1-3|many|-|TRBV7-2
CASSLFLGVVDTIYF
TGTGCCAGCAGCTTATTCCTTGGGGTGGTGGACACCATATATTTT
>TRBJ1-5|few|-|TRBV7-2
CASSLMGDQPQHF
TGTGCCAGCAGCTTAATGGGGGATCAGCCCCAGCATTTT
>TRBJ2-2|-|-|TRBV7-2
CASSTTVTGELFF
TGTGCCAGCAGCACGACAGTCACCGGGGAGCTGTTTTTT
>TRBJ2-7|few|-|TRBV5-1
CASSPGGWGYEQYF
TGCGCCAGCAGCCCCGGTGGGTGGGGCTACGAGCAGTACTTC
>TRBJ2-1|many|-|TRBV2
CASSEYNEQFF
TGTGCCAGCAGTGAATACAATGAGCAGTTCTTC
>TRBJ2-2|many|TRBD1|TRBV12-3/TRBV12-4
CASLGQGNTGELFF
TGTGCCAGCCTGGGACAGGGGAACACCGGGGAGCTGTTTTTT
>TRBJ2-2|few|-|TRBV6-1
CASSVRARGGELFF
TGTGCCAGCAGTGTGCGGGCCAGGGGCGGGGAGCTGTTTTTT
>TRBJ1-6|-|-|TRBV4-2
CASSHYLASNNSPLHF
TGTGCCAGCAGCCACTACCTGGCCAGTAACAATTCACCCCTCCACTTT
>TRBJ2-2|few|-|TRBV7-9
CAGASGELFF
TGTGCCGGGGCATCCGGGGAGCTGTTTTTT
>TRBJ1-1|-|TRBD1|TRBV12-3/TRBV12-4
CASRRDRLKAFF
TGTGCCAGCAGGAGGGACAGGTTAAAAGCTTTCTTT
>TRBJ2-1|many|-|TRBV7-2
CASSLEVRGGYNEQFF
TGTGCCAGCAGCTTAGAAGTAAGAGGGGGGTACAATGAGCAGTTCTTC
>TRBJ2-3|few|-|TRBV3-1
CASRQQGGLQGDTQYF
TGTGCCAGCAGGCAGCAGGGGGGCCTCCAGGGAGATACGCAGTATTTT
>TRBJ2-6|-|TRBD2|TRBV11-2
CASSLVRGGAASGANVLTF
TGTGCCAGCAGCTTAGTGCGCGGGGGGGCGGCATCCGGGGCCAACGTCCTGACTTTC
>TRBJ1-1|-|TRBD1|TRBV20-1
CSATSGTVNTEAFF
TGCAGTGCTACCAGCGGGACAGTGAACACTGAAGCTTTCTTT
>TRBJ2-1|many|-|TRBV6-5
CASSYSRGATEQFF
TGTGCCAGCAGTTACTCTAGGGGGGCAACTGAGCAGTTCTTC
>TRBJ2-7|many|-|TRBV5-1
CASSTHRRDYEQYF
TGCGCCAGCAGCACTCACAGGCGAGACTACGAGCAGTACTTC
>TRBJ2-3|-|TRBD2|TRBV7-2
CASSLWDLSGGGNTQYF
TGTGCCAGCAGCTTATGGGACCTAAGCGGGGGAGGAAATACGCAGTATTTT
>TRBJ2-5|-|TRBD2|TRBV9
CASSVGSGLAGQETQYF
TGTGCCAGCAGCGTAGGGTCAGGACTAGCGGGCCAAGAGACCCAGTACTTC
>TRBJ2-5|-|-|TRBV2
CASGGELEGETQYF
TGTGCCAGCGGCGGGGAGCTAGAGGGTGAGACCCAGTACTTC
>TRBJ1-1|-|-|TRBV12-3/TRBV12-4
CASSSTGGAEAFF
TGTGCCAGCAGTTCAACGGGGGGCGCTGAAGCTTTCTTT
>TRBJ2-5|-|TRBD2|TRBV6-5
CASSGRTSGETQYF
TGTGCCAGCAGTGGACGAACTAGCGGTGAGACCCAGTACTTC
>TRBJ2-7|many|-|TRBV7-2
CASSFRTRDEQYF
TGTGCCAGCAGCTTCAGGACTCGTGACGAGCAGTACTTC
>TRBJ1-5|few|-|TRBV4-3
CASSQDLAGKNQPQHF
TGCGCCAGCAGCCAAGACCTGGCAGGGAAGAATCAGCCCCAGCATTTT